This T cell receptor (beta chain) was retrieved from a study of memory CD4+ T cells and cytomegalovirus serostatus. Single viable CD3+CD4+CD8-CD45RO+ cells were sorted as the memory CD4+ T cells. Serum IgG to CMV pp150, pp28, p38 and p52 defined serostatus. With V trimmed by 4 bases and J by 7 bases, 5 bases remained unmatched. This CDR3 contains 16 residues. Germline lookup yields CDR1 SGHRS and CDR2 YFSETQ. General study points: Of 150 to 200 reported CMV TCRbeta sequences, around 63 were found in memory CD4+ repertoires.

As regards this clone: Its matching antigen is unknown.

TCRdb's copy holds only in-frame clones and misses some; the assay was immunoSEQ multiplex PCR. The sample lists some 58,000 clones, 60% to 80% occurring once. The origin of this receptor is an adult in good health and CMV-seronegative. The sequencing input was memory CD4+ T cells from blood. V is TRBV5-1 and J is TRBJ2-2; 15 bases are a match to TRBD2. Written as DNA, the CDR3 is TGCGCCAGCAGCGGGGGACTAGCGGGAGGAGACGGGGAGCTGTTTTTT. This sequence encodes CASSGGLAGGDGELFF.